This TCR beta chain was obtained from a study of post-analysis software for immune sequencing data. Turning to the study itself: Several disease courses (relapsing-remitting, secondary progressive and progressive-relapsing) of multiple sclerosis were included. Study conclusions and caveats: Strong same-batch co-clustering of samples appeared with F measure clustering. Normalized Chao1 diversity was significantly lower in multiple sclerosis patients than in controls. Comparison of patients with controls showed roughly five TRBV segments more frequent in patients, TRBV5-6, TRBV5-1 and TRBV20-1 among them.

The V end lost 2 bases, the J end lost 0 bases, and 6 bases lay between the germline ends. Germline V gene lookup returns CDR1 LGHDT and CDR2 YNNKEL (reference sequence). The length of the CDR3 is 14 residues. TCR beta libraries were prepared from cDNA with unique molecular identifiers. Once about 0.95 to 10 million T cells were used, roughly 0.5 million cDNA molecules resulted. A single record per CDR3 protein comes from TCRdb applying MiXCR to the PCR reads. The repertoire consists of hundreds of thousands of distinct CDR3 sequences, with 25% to 30% occurring once and the leading ten covering 0.55% to 0.65%. In regard to this clonotype: Its specificity is not known.

The TCR was taken from a girl between 5 and 17 years old with multiple sclerosis. Source material: blood. The chain is built from TRBV3-1 and TRBJ2-3; D is unresolved. In DNA, the CDR3 is TGTGCCAGCAGCCAATACGCTAGCACAGATACGCAGTATTTT. Its translation: CASSQYASTDTQYF.